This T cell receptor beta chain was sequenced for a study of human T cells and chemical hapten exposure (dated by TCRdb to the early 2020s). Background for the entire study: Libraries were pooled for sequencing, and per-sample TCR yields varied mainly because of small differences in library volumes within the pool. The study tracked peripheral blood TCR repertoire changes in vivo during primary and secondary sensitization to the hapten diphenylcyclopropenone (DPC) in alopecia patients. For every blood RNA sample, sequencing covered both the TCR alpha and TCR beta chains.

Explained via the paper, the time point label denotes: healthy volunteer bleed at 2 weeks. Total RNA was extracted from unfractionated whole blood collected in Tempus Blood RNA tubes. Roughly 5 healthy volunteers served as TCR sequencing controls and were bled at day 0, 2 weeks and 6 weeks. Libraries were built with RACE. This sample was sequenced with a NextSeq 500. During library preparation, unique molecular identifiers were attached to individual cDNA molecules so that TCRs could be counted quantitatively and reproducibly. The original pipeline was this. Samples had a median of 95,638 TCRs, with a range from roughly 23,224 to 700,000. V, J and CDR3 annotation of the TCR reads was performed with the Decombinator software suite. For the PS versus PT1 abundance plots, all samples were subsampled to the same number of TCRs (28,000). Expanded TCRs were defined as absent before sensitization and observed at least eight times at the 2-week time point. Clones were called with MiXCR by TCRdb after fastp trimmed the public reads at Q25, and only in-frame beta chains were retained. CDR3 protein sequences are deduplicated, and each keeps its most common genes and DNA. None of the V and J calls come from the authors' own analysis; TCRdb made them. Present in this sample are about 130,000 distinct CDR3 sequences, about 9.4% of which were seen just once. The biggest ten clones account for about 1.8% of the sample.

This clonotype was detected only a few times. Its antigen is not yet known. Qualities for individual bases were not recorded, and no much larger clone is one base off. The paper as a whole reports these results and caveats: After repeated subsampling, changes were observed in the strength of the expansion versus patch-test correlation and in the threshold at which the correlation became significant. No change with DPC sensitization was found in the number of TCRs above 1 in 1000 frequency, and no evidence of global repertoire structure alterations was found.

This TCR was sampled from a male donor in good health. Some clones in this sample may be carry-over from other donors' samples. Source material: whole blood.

The nucleotide sequence reads TGTGCCAGCAGCCCCTTTAATAGCGTGACGCCTTGGGTCCAAGAGACCCAGTACTTC. The translation is CASSPFNSVTPWVQETQYF. The V gene is TRBV7-7 and the J gene is TRBJ2-5; TRBD2 might be the D gene, on 5 matching bases. The CDR1 and CDR2 encoded by the germline V gene (reference sequence) are SSHAT and FNYEAQ. From its cysteine to its phenylalanine, the CDR3 spans 19 amino acids. Kept here is only the CDR3 DNA, which spans 57 bases and is read in frame from base 1. V was cut back by 5 bases and J by 1 base, leaving a gap of 26 bases between them.